The entry below describes one TCR beta chain. No antigen is known for it. The data are from a study of T cell repertoires in cytomegalovirus infection. About the study: Public TCR beta signature analysis indicated the presence of both CMV infection and matching HLA type.

TCRdb ran MiXCR on the reads and lists one entry per CDR3 protein. This sample has a few hundred thousand distinct CDR3 sequences, with under 45% found just once. The origin of this receptor is a human donor in good health (CMV status not recorded). Some clones in this sample may be carry-over from other donors' samples. The source was cultured PBMCs, collected from culture after CMV antigen stimulation.

CDR3 in DNA: TGTGCCAGCAGCTTAATCGGACAGGGGAGCTACGAGCAGTACTTC. It is translated as CASSLIGQGSYEQYF. The J gene is TRBJ2-7, the V gene TRBV7-6; 9 nucleotides line up with TRBD1. The CDR3 has 15 amino acids. J was trimmed by 3 bases and V by 2 bases; bases with no gene match: 5. Per germline, CDR1 SGHVS and CDR2 FNYEAQ.